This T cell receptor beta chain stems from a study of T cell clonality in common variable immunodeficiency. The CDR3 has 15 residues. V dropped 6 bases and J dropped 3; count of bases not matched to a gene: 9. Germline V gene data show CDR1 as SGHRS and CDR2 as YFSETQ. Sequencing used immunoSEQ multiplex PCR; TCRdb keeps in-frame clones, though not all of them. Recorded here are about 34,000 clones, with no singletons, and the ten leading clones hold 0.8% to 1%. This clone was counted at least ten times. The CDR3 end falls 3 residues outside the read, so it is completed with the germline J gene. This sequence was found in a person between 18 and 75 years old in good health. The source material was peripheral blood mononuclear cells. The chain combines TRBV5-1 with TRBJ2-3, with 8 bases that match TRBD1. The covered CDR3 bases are TGCGCCAGCACCCTTCTAGGACAGGGTACAGATACG. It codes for CASTLLGQGTDT. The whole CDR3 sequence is CASTLLGQGTDTQYF.